This TCR beta chain emerged from a study of OX40 agonist ivuxolimab in advanced cancers. Study-level background: Patients with hepatocellular carcinoma, melanoma, renal cell or head and neck cancer made up the dose-escalation patients. Participants averaged 60 years of age (range about 23 to 90) and were roughly 80% male. Regarding the study as a whole: CD4+ T cells averaged fewer expanded clones than CD8+ T cells. In the 0.1-3.0 mg/kg groups, partial responders showed among the lowest expansion.

The protocol was immunoSEQ multiplex PCR, while the TCRdb copy is restricted to in-frame clones and leaves out a portion. The sample holds 15,000 to 20,000 clones, 80% to 90% seen once. This clone was recorded only once. The antigen remains unidentified. The CDR3 is made up of 15 amino acids. The source material was CD4+ or CD8+ T cells sorted from blood, sampled in a trial of the OX40 agonist ivuxolimab. The chain uses TRBV7-5 and TRBJ2-5; the DNA was not compared with TRBD1, the D call given in the table. TRBV7-5 is a pseudogene. The source is an adult with an advanced solid tumor such as melanoma, head and neck, liver or kidney cancer. The CDR3 nucleotides read TGTGTCAGAAGCTTAGCGGGGACAGGCGAAGAGACCCAGTACTTC. This gives the protein CVRSLAGTGEETQYF.